The clone carrying this TCR delta chain was observed once. Its antigen is not identified. This sample was included in a study of Vδ1+ human thymocytes. The CDR3 runs 19 residues. Germline V lookup: CDR1 TSWWSYY, CDR2 QGS. Germline trimming cut 3 bases from V and 0 bases from J; bases unmatched to any gene: 16. Whole-study findings and limits: Highly polyclonal TRG and TRD repertoires with Gaussian CDR3 length distributions appeared in thymus. Bulk repertoire data may be misinterpreted because of unexpected Vdelta2 sequences. Unlike peripheral blood Vdelta1+ controls, thymic delta-chain sequences included 20% to 25% Vdelta2 and few Vdelta3.

Sequences come from RNA converted to cDNA by reverse transcription. CDR3 amplicons came from multiplex PCR with pooled V-gene forward and constant-region reverse primers. TCRdb reprocessed the multiplex PCR reads through CATT. The repertoire holds about 54,000 delta-chain clones, more than 15% seen once, with around 0.5% in the top ten. After alphabeta T cell depletion, CD3+ Vdelta1+ Vdelta2- thymocytes were sorted. The chain couples TRDV1 to TRDJ1, with 7 bases fitting TRDD2. Sequencing was done on a sample of Vdelta1+ gamma-delta thymocytes from the thymus. Subset noted: FACS-sorted CD3+ TCRalphabeta- TCRVdelta1+ TCRVdelta2- thymocytes. The origin of this receptor is a boy younger than two who had congenital heart surgery. The CDR3, as DNA: TGTGCTCTTGGGGACTGGGCCTTCCTTGAGGGTACATACACCGATAAACTCATCTTT. Protein product: CALGDWAFLEGTYTDKLIF.